This T cell receptor beta chain appears in the sequencing data of a study of blood T cell repertoires in COVID-19 (dated by TCRdb to 2020 to 2021). In terms of the full investigation: Samples covering the acute and convalescent phases of COVID-19 were provided by collaborators in the United States, Italy and Spain. The prospective study material was composed of cDNA or gDNA derived from T cells, B-cell-depleted T cells, or PBMCs. Deeply sampled blood TCRbeta repertoires from subjects exposed to, actively infected with, or recovered from COVID-19 were included in the dataset. A freely available public database, intended as a resource for researchers studying the immune response to SARS-CoV-2, is where the repertoires were released. The samples were drawn from the first 160 participants of the ongoing ImmuneRACE study and from roughly 1,300 subjects provided by 6 global collaborators. Sample metadata almost always included a de-identified subject ID, COVID-19 status, age in years and sex. Where available, HLA class I and class II types were obtained from metadata supplied by the sample provider rather than from assay-based typing. The paper as a whole reports these results and caveats: The quantity of clinical and demographic metadata differed by source and by participant and was supplied without curation.

The collaborating institutions used their own protocols to collect whole blood in K2EDTA tubes. For TCRbeta analysis, collaborators shipped samples as frozen whole blood, isolated PBMCs, or DNA extracted from either of those sample types. TCRbeta CDR3 regions were amplified from genomic DNA by means of the immunoSEQ Assay, a bias-controlled multiplex PCR. Per the source publication's procedure: Within the assay, amplification of reference gene primers was used to estimate how many nucleated cells each sample contained. To quantify the absolute abundance of each unique TCRbeta CDR3 rearrangement, sequence reads were collapsed and filtered. Productive Simpson clonality was computed per sample as the square root of Simpson's diversity index over productive rearrangements. TCRdb stores this immuneACCESS table with in-frame sequences only. Part of the clones is absent; in the studies checked, under half of the shortfall reflects unresolved V genes, and no reason is known for the rest. V, J and clone size were drawn from that table, and D and trimming were deduced from the DNA. This sample has 25,000 to 30,000 clones in its table, and 85% to 90% of those were observed once. Of the sample, 7.6% is held by the ten largest clones.

About this clone: The specificity of this receptor is unknown. No per-base quality is available; no much larger clone lies one base away.

Including cysteine and phenylalanine, the CDR3 has 16 amino acids. CDR3 DNA is the only sequence kept; it has 48 bases, read in frame from the first base. The junction shows trimming of 3 bases on V and 2 bases on J, and the gene matches do not reach 6 bases of it. As encoded in the germline V gene, CDR1 is SGHRS while CDR2 is YFSETQ. The chain uses TRBV5-1 and TRBJ2-3, and TRBD2 matches 10 of the central bases. This clonotype was obtained from a human donor in a cohort sampled during active COVID-19. Sequencing used peripheral blood. The encoded CDR3 is CASSSLAGEITDTQYF. The nucleotide sequence is TGCGCCAGCAGCTCTCTAGCGGGGGAGATCACAGATACGCAGTATTTT.